The 5 T cell receptor beta chains given below trace back to one sample, sequenced in a study of blood T cell repertoires in COVID-19. Sequenced by immunoSEQ multiplex PCR; TCRdb stores in-frame clones only, minus some. The sample carries over 200,000 clones, roughly 91% recorded once. The sequenced sample consisted of PBMCs or T cells enriched from blood (not recorded which). Receptors originate from a man between 40 and 49 years old who had recovered from COVID-19.

The V gene is TRBV18, the J gene TRBJ1-2; the D gene is possibly TRBD1 (5 bases). Germline V gives CDR1 KGHSH, CDR2 LQKENI. The CDR3 length is 16 residues. The ends were cut back, 2 bases at V and 4 bases at J, with 17 bases in the middle. In DNA form, the CDR3 reads TGTGCCAGCTCACCAAATTCTGGGGGGAACCCCTATGGCTACACCTTC. Its protein product is CASSPNSGGNPYGYTF.

Here the CDR3 reads CATSRLEREYTDTQYF. CDR3 coding DNA: TGTGCCACCAGCAGATTAGAGCGGGAGTACACAGATACGCAGTATTTT. The J gene is TRBJ2-3, the V gene TRBV15; TRBD2 agrees at 8 bases. The CDR3 runs 16 residues. CDR1 and CDR2 from the germline V gene are LNHNV and YYDKDF (reference sequence). Trimming removed 2 bases from V and 2 bases from J; junction bases left unmatched: 6. The variable domain in full, completed from reference TRBV15 and TRBJ2-3, reads DAMVIQNPRYQVTQFGKPVTLSCSQTLNHNVMYWYQQKSSQAPKLLFHYYDKDFNNEADTPDNFQSRRPNTSFCFLDIRSPGLGDTAMYLCATSRLEREYTDTQYFGPGTRLTVL.

The chain has TRBV5-1 and TRBJ2-1, with 11 nucleotides matching TRBD2. In germline, CDR1 is SGHRS, CDR2 YFSETQ. The V segment lost 4 bases and the J segment 10 bases; nucleotides outside the gene matches: 10. The CDR3 totals 15 residues. The DNA of the CDR3 is TGCGCCAGCAGCCCCCGGGGTAGCGGGAGGGAGGAGCAGTTCTTC. It yields the protein CASSPRGSGREEQFF.

The chain joins TRBV2 to TRBJ1-5; D not certain. The CDR3 extends over 14 amino acids. V was pared by 5 bases and J by 0 bases, with 8 bases between. Germline V gene sequence: CDR1 SNHLY, CDR2 FYNNEI. CDR3 residues: CASSRENSNQPQHF. The CDR3 nucleotides read TGTGCCAGCAGTCGGGAAAATAGCAATCAGCCCCAGCATTTT.

The chain carries TRBV10-3 and TRBJ1-1, with a weak D call TRBD1 (6 bases). Germline CDR1 reads ENHRY; CDR2 reads SYGVKD. The V end was cut by 1 base, the J end by 5 bases, with 14 bases between. The CDR3 spans 15 residues. The CDR3 protein is CAISEYGPTGTEAFF. DNA for the CDR3: TGTGCCATCAGTGAGTATGGACCCACAGGGACTGAAGCTTTCTTT.